This T cell receptor (beta chain) was found in a study of T-cell reconstitution after alpha-beta-depleted transplantation in children. Preparing the TCRbeta library involved the use of unique molecular identifiers. TCRdb reprocessed the PCR reads with MiXCR, giving one entry per CDR3 protein. Among about 540,000 distinct CDR3 sequences listed, approximately 16% were seen once. The CDR3 extends over 14 amino acids. CDR1 is GTSNPN and CDR2 is SVGIG in the germline V gene (reference sequence). V lost 2 bases and J 2 bases, leaving 13 bases between the germline ends. This receptor was identified in a human donor who donated a stem cell graft to a child with acute lymphoblastic leukemia. The V gene is TRBV30, the J gene TRBJ2-7, with D tentatively TRBD1 (5 bases). Material: PBMCs from the stem cell graft donor, obtained from the stem cell graft. The CDR3 here is CAWSLQVFPYEQYF. Written as DNA, the CDR3 is TGTGCCTGGAGTTTACAGGTATTCCCCTACGAGCAGTACTTC.